These 32 T cell receptor beta chains were sequenced from one sample in a study of blood T cells in healthy people across ages. A J-beta primer mix and a sample-barcoded 5' primer were used in a second PCR of roughly 7 to 12 cycles. TCRdb reanalysed the 5' RACE reads using MiXCR and keeps one entry per CDR3 protein. The sample shows approximately 730,000 distinct CDR3 sequences, 50% to 65% of them seen only once. Sequenced sample: blood. All receptors come from an older man in good health.

The rearrangement uses TRBV11-2 and TRBJ2-5, with 7 positions matching TRBD1. CDR1 is SGHAT and CDR2 is FQNNGV in the germline V gene. This CDR3 spans 15 amino acids. V gave up 5 bases and J gave up 4 bases; unmatched junction bases: 10. CDR3 nucleotide sequence: TGTGCCAGCAGCGACTACAGGGGACGGGGAGAGACCCAGTACTTC. It specifies CASSDYRGRGETQYF.

This clonotype has a single count. The J gene is TRBJ2-5, the V gene TRBV6-5; D remains unclear. The J call may be incorrect, as the DNA end agrees better with TRBJ2-7. Germline-derived CDR1 and CDR2 are MNHEY and SVGAGI. The CDR3 extends over 14 amino acids. The CDR3 sequence: CASSSTDKAYEQYF. The CDR3 DNA is TGTGCCAGCAGTTCCACCGACAAGGCCTACGAGCAGTACTTC.

The chain recombines TRBV7-2 with TRBJ2-3; TRBD1 aligns across 9 bases. Germline V lookup: CDR1 SGHTA, CDR2 FQGNSA. The CDR3 spans 16 residues. The V gene end was trimmed by 3 bases and the J gene end by 0 bases; junction bases not matched to a gene: 4. In nucleotides, the CDR3 is TGTGCCAGCAGCTTCGGACAGGGGTGGAGCACAGATACGCAGTATTTT. Encoded protein: CASSFGQGWSTDTQYF.

The rearrangement uses TRBV7-9 and TRBJ2-6; D uncertain. Germline CDR1 reads SEHNR; CDR2 reads FQNEAQ (reference sequence). Trimming removed 2 bases from V and 2 bases from J, with 7 bases in between. This CDR3 spans 15 amino acids. The CDR3 DNA reads as TGTGCCAGCAGCTTAACGGCGACTGGGGCCAACGTCCTGACTTTC. The encoded protein is CASSLTATGANVLTF.

V usage is TRBV7-2 and J usage is TRBJ2-7; 10 positions agree with TRBD1. V shed 5 bases and J 7 bases; nucleotides not matched to a gene: 8. The germline V gene encodes CDR1 SGHTA and CDR2 FQGNSA. This CDR3 comprises 14 residues. The CDR3 DNA is TGTGCCAGCAGCGCTGACAGGGGGCGAAATGAGCAGTACTTC. Protein product: CASSADRGRNEQYF.

This sequence joins TRBV5-1 and TRBJ2-1; 14 bases match TRBD2. Trimming took 6 bases from V and 4 from J; bases not matched to a gene: 12. The CDR3 length is 18 residues. Germline CDR1 reads SGHRS; CDR2 reads YFSETQ. CDR3 nucleotides: TGCGCCAGCAACCCCTTGGGACTAGCGGGAGCAACTTACAATGAGCAGTTCTTC. Protein sequence: CASNPLGLAGATYNEQFF. Looking up the rest from reference TRBV5-1 and TRBJ2-1 gives the full variable domain: KAGVTQTPRYLIKTRGQQVTLSCSPISGHRSVSWYQQTPGQGLQFLFEYFSETQRNKGNFPGRFSGRQFSNSRSEMNVSTLELGDSALYLCASNPLGLAGATYNEQFFGPGTRLTVL.

The chain employs TRBV5-4 and TRBJ2-7; D unresolved. The ends were cut back, 4 bases at V and 3 bases at J, with 17 bases in the middle. Germline CDR1 reads SGHNT; CDR2 reads YYREEE (reference sequence). The CDR3 is 15 amino acids. This chain's CDR3 is CASSLPGQQGYEQYF. The DNA for the CDR3 is TGTGCCAGCAGCCTACCGGGCCAGCAAGGCTACGAGCAGTACTTC.

The chain uses TRBV3-1 and TRBJ2-1; 13 nucleotides line up with TRBD2. This CDR3 has 15 residues. CDR1 is LGHDT and CDR2 is YNNKEL in the germline V gene (reference sequence). V was clipped by 6 bases and J by 8 bases; unmatched bases: 7. CDR3 in amino acids: CASRKTSGRSDEQFF. The DNA for the CDR3 is TGTGCCAGCAGGAAGACTAGCGGGAGGTCGGATGAGCAGTTCTTC.

The chain combines TRBV27 with TRBJ2-3; D not certain. CDR1 is MNHEY and CDR2 is SMNVEV in the germline V gene (reference sequence). This CDR3 has 15 residues. Trimming stripped 5 bases from V and 14 bases from J, with 26 bases between. Written as DNA, the CDR3 is TGTGCCAGCAGTCCCCTGGGTTTCGAGCACAGATACGCGTATTTT. It codes for CASSPLGFEHRYAYF.

As to this clonotype: Mismatch with germline at one junction end may stem from a read error. This chain links TRBV5-5 with TRBJ2-3; perhaps D is TRBD1 or TRBD2 (5 bases each). This CDR3 region has 14 residues. Germline assignment: CDR1 SGHKS and CDR2 YYEKEE (reference sequence). CDR3: CAGSVRDLTDTQYF. CDR3 nucleotides: TGTGCCGGCAGCGTCCGGGACCTCACAGATACGCAGTATTTT.

CDR3 loop: CSAEVGLAGGRYEQYF. The CDR3 region has the DNA TGCAGTGCTGAGGTTGGACTAGCGGGAGGGAGATACGAGCAGTACTTC. The chain employs TRBV20-1 and TRBJ2-7, with TRBD2 matching 15 bases. V gave up 5 bases and J gave up 4 bases; unmatched junction bases: 9. Germline V gives CDR1 DFQATT, CDR2 SNEGSKA (reference sequence). CDR3 length equals 16 residues.

This clonotype has only one observation. The V call is TRBV5-1, the J call TRBJ2-6; D gene ambiguous. Trimming left V 0 bases short and J 0 bases short, with 13 bases between. This CDR3 has 18 amino acids. Germline assignment: CDR1 SGHRS and CDR2 YFSETQ. The chain's CDR3 is CASSLVAPPSSGANVLTF. The DNA for the CDR3 is TGCGCCAGCAGCTTGGTTGCGCCGCCGAGCTCTGGGGCCAACGTCCTGACTTTC.

J is TRBJ2-1 and V is TRBV12-3 or TRBV12-4; 7 nucleotides line up with TRBD1. The CDR3 consists of 14 residues. The trim removed 5 bases at V and 3 bases at J, leaving 4 bases unmatched. The CDR3 coding sequence is TGTGCCAGCAGTACGGACAGGAGCTACAATGAGCAGTTCTTC. This translates into CASSTDRSYNEQFF.

In this sample, this clonotype turned up a few times. V gene TRBV7-9 combines with J gene TRBJ1-2, with D possibly being TRBD1 (6 bases). The CDR3 is 14 residues long. The germline gives CDR1 SEHNR, CDR2 FQNEAQ (reference sequence). V was shortened by 1 base and J by 7 bases, with 13 bases between the two germline ends. CDR3 region: CASSLVQGLLGYTF. The DNA of the CDR3 is TGTGCCAGCAGCTTAGTACAGGGCCTCCTTGGCTACACCTTC.

The chain couples TRBV5-6 to TRBJ2-7, with TRBD2 identical over 10 bases. There are 14 residues in the CDR3. The germline gives CDR1 SGHDT, CDR2 YYEEEE. V trimming: 6 bases; J trimming: 2 bases; junction bases outside the gene matches: 5. CDR3 in DNA: TGTGCCAGCAACTTAGCGGGAGGCGCCTACGAGCAGTACTTC. This sequence encodes CASNLAGGAYEQYF.

V gene TRBV6-6 combines with J gene TRBJ2-3, with 7 positions matching TRBD1. This CDR3 has 14 residues. The germline CDR1 and CDR2 sequences are MNHNY and SVGAGI (reference sequence). V was pared by 5 bases and J by 14 bases, with 16 bases of the junction left unmatched. CDR3 protein: CASSLQGRDRYAYF. CDR3 DNA: TGTGCCAGCAGTCTACAGGGTAGGGACAGATACGCGTATTTT.

As concerns this clonotype: A much more abundant neighbour one base away suggests this may be a read error. Here the CDR3 reads CASSGDSVYYGCTF. As DNA, the CDR3 is TGTGCCAGCAGCGGGGACAGCGTTTACTATGGCTGCACCTTC. V usage is TRBV2 and J usage is TRBJ1-2; 7 bases are a match to TRBD1. CDR1 is SNHLY and CDR2 is FYNNEI in the germline V gene. This CDR3 contains 14 residues.

This clonotype was seen more than once but under ten times. The V gene is TRBV5-1, the J gene TRBJ2-1, with 11 nucleotides matching TRBD2. V gave up 0 bases and J gave up 7 bases; unmatched junction bases: 3. CDR1 and CDR2 (germline): SGHRS, YFSETQ. The length of the CDR3 is 15 residues. The CDR3 here is CASSLARTSGNEQFF. CDR3 DNA: TGCGCCAGCAGCTTGGCCCGGACTAGCGGGAATGAGCAGTTCTTC.

The J gene is TRBJ2-3, the V gene TRBV5-4; no clear D gene. The CDR3 spans 15 residues. Trimming stripped 2 bases from V and 2 bases from J, with 12 bases between. Germline V gene lookup returns CDR1 SGHNT and CDR2 YYREEE (reference sequence). Written as DNA, the CDR3 is TGTGCCAGCAGCTTACTTCAGACTCCCACAGATACGCAGTATTTT. Amino acid sequence: CASSLLQTPTDTQYF.

In its sample, this clonotype was seen once. The chain couples TRBV5-1 to TRBJ1-1; D gene ambiguous. CDR3 length: 12 amino acids. Per germline, CDR1 SGHRS and CDR2 YFSETQ. Trimming cost V 4 bases and J 11 bases, with 15 bases left between them. In DNA, the CDR3 is TGCGCCAGCAGCGAACCCGCGGGTTGGGCTTTCTTT. This codes for CASSEPAGWAFF.

This chain connects TRBV7-2 to TRBJ1-6; D is undetermined. Germline V CDR1 and CDR2: SGHTA, FQGNSA. The CDR3 is 14 residues long. V was trimmed by 1 base and J by 2 bases, leaving 3 bases between them. As DNA, the CDR3 is TGTGCCAGCAGCTTAGTAGCCTATAATTCACCCCTCCACTTT. This encodes CASSLVAYNSPLHF.

In this sample, this clonotype turned up a few times. This chain connects TRBV20-1 to TRBJ1-5; a weak D match, TRBD1 (5 bases). This CDR3 has 11 residues. Germline lookup yields CDR1 DFQATT and CDR2 SNEGSKA (reference sequence). V was clipped by 2 bases and J by 10 bases, with 9 bases between them. The chain's CDR3 is CSARFQGPQHF. The DNA for the CDR3 is TGCAGTGCTAGATTTCAGGGCCCCCAGCATTTT.

V usage is TRBV5-1 and J usage is TRBJ1-5; weak D call: TRBD1 (5 bases). Germline V gene sequence: CDR1 SGHRS, CDR2 YFSETQ. The CDR3 is 17 amino acids. V was trimmed by 7 bases and J by 0 bases, leaving 20 bases between them. CDR3 in DNA: TGCGCCAGCCCATCGCGGGACGGTAATTCTAGCAATCAGCCCCAGCATTTT. This encodes CASPSRDGNSSNQPQHF.

V is TRBV12-3 or TRBV12-4 and J is TRBJ2-5; unclear D gene. Near its end, the DNA agrees better with TRBJ2-7, so the J call may be wrong. This CDR3 region has 13 residues. The CDR3 DNA sequence: TGTGCCAGCAGTCGGACCATGCCCTACGAGCAGTACTTC. It yields the protein CASSRTMPYEQYF.

In regard to this clonotype: The germline gene is not matched at one end of the junction; a read error may be the cause. V and J are TRBV5-1 and TRBJ1-4; 10 bases fit TRBD1. The V gene's germline CDR1 is SGHRS and CDR2 YFSETQ. This CDR3 region has 15 residues. The CDR3 loop is CASSTTGGVFEKLFF. The CDR3 nucleotides are TGCGCCAGCAGCACGACAGGGGGCGTTTTTGAAAAGCTGTTTTTT.

This clonotype appeared a few times. One junction end disagrees with the germline gene, perhaps due to a read error. The chain combines TRBV5-1 with TRBJ1-1, with no clear D. Per the germline V gene, CDR1 is SGHRS and CDR2 is YFSETQ. CDR3 length: 13 amino acids. CDR3 DNA: TGCGCCAGCAGCTTGGCTAGAGTGACTGAAGTTTTCTTT. Its protein is CASSLARVTEVFF.

This chain joins TRBV12-3 or TRBV12-4 and TRBJ2-7; D is ambiguous. The CDR3 spans 14 residues. V was shortened by 3 bases and J by 2 bases, with 11 bases between the two germline ends. The CDR3 coding sequence is TGTGCCAGCAGTTTCAGGCCCCCGCCCTACGAGCAGTACTTC. As protein: CASSFRPPPYEQYF.

V and J are TRBV3-1 and TRBJ2-7; weak D call: TRBD1 (5 bases). The length of the CDR3 is 13 residues. Between the trimmed V and J ends, which lost 4 bases and 2 bases, there was a span of 9 bases. Germline V lookup: CDR1 LGHDT, CDR2 YNNKEL (reference sequence). In DNA, the CDR3 is TGTGCCAGCAGCCCACGCAGGGCCTACGAGCAGTACTTC. It specifies CASSPRRAYEQYF.

On this clonotype itself: A junction end diverges from the germline sequence, so it may reflect a read error. The rearrangement joins TRBV9 to TRBJ2-3, with 11 nucleotides matching TRBD2. Germline CDR1 is SGDLS and CDR2 is YYNGEE. CDR3 length: 18 residues. CDR3 loop: CVSSVEGRLAGYTDTQYF. The CDR3 DNA follows: TGTGTCAGCAGCGTTGAGGGTCGACTAGCGGGGTACACAGATACGCAGTATTTT.

A word on this clonotype: At one end the junction does not follow the germline gene, possibly because of a read error. J is TRBJ2-1 and V is TRBV3-1; 11 bases agree with TRBD2. Germline CDR1 LGHDT, CDR2 YNNKEL (reference sequence). The CDR3 runs 15 residues. The CDR3 reads CASSHTSGSIYERFF. CDR3 coding DNA: TGTGCCAGCAGCCACACTAGCGGGAGTATCTATGAGCGGTTCTTC.

This clonotype was counted a few times. The J gene is TRBJ2-7, the V gene TRBV20-1; D perhaps matches TRBD1 (6 bases). Germline V gives CDR1 DFQATT, CDR2 SNEGSKA (reference sequence). The CDR3 extends over 12 amino acids. Trimming removed 7 bases from V and 7 bases from J, with 17 bases in between. The CDR3 here is CSEGNRVGEQYF. The CDR3 nucleotides are TGCAGTGAAGGCAACAGGGTGGGGGAGCAGTACTTC.

This clonotype was counted only a few times. The rearrangement uses TRBV3-1 and TRBJ2-3; D is uncertain. The length of the CDR3 is 16 residues. The ends were cut back, 4 bases at V and 2 bases at J, with 16 bases in the middle. The germline gives CDR1 LGHDT, CDR2 YNNKEL (reference sequence). CDR3 protein: CASSPYRTTYTDTQYF. Here the CDR3 DNA reads TGTGCCAGCAGCCCGTATAGAACTACATACACAGATACGCAGTATTTT.